This TCR beta chain was sequenced during a study of a mutant IDH1 vaccine in newly diagnosed glioma. Study overall: With temozolomide cycles, or 4-6 weeks after radiotherapy alone, vaccination was started. Study-wide results and caveats: Pseudoprogression appeared independent of alterations in top peripheral clonotypes.

Time point here: week 11, during vaccination. Each dose of the vaccine consisted of 300 ug of mutant IDH1 20-mer peptide, with topical imiquimod. This CDR3 has 13 residues. CDR1 and CDR2 from the germline V gene are LNHDA and SQIVND (reference sequence). V was trimmed by 3 bases and J by 4 bases, leaving 9 bases between them. Here immunoSEQ multiplex PCR was the method, and the copy in TCRdb shows in-frame clones only, minus some. The sample carries 20,000 to 25,000 clones, 85% to 90% recorded once. Regarding this clone: What it recognizes is unknown.

The J gene is TRBJ2-5, the V gene TRBV19; a possible D gene is TRBD2 (5 bases). This clonotype was obtained from a woman aged 40 to 50 with glioma. This material consisted of PBMCs, taken from a glioma patient whose treatment included an IDH1 peptide vaccine. This CDR3 reads CASSMDFRETQYF. CDR3 bases: TGTGCCAGTAGTATGGACTTCCGAGAGACCCAGTACTTC. The variable domain in full, with the rest retrieved from reference TRBV19 and TRBJ2-5, is DGGITQSPKYLFRKEGQNVTLSCEQNLNHDAMYWYRQDPGQGLRLIYYSQIVNDFQKGDIAEGYSVSREKKESFPLTVTSAQKNPTAFYLCASSMDFRETQYFGPGTRLLVL.